The rows below give T cell receptor beta chains drawn from one sample of a study of shared clonotypes between healthy human individuals. Repertoires were generated with immunoSEQ multiplex PCR, while TCRdb's copy carries only in-frame clones and drops some. The sample lists 400,000 to 550,000 clones; less than 80% were seen once. The specimen was PBMCs. These TCRs come from a woman between 40 and 50 years old in good health. Some clones in this sample may be carry-over from other donors' samples. The CDR3 runs from the conserved cysteine through the conserved F or W. A D gene is named only where the DNA matches it firmly. Size is stated for part of the rows, as once, few or many counts, or as a class when the clone is expanded.

D gene	V gene	clone size	J gene	CDR3 DNA	CDR3 protein
NA	TRBV11-2	NA	TRBJ2-3	TGTGCCAGCAGCCTCTCCGGGACTTACACAGATACGCAGTATTTT	CASSLSGTYTDTQYF
TRBD1	TRBV6-1	many	TRBJ1-1	TGTGCCAGCAGTGGGACAGGTGACACAGGAGCTTTCTTT	CASSGTGDTGAFF
TRBD1	TRBV9	NA	TRBJ1-3	TGTGCCAGCAGCGTCCAGACAGGGACCGCCGGAAACACCATATATTTT	CASSVQTGTAGNTIYF
NA	TRBV5-1	NA	TRBJ1-2	TGCGCCAGCAGCCTATCCGCCGCCAATAACTATGGCTACACCTTC	CASSLSAANNYGYTF
NA	TRBV28	NA	TRBJ1-4	TGTGCCAGCAGTTCCCCGGGGAGGCCTAATGAAAAACTGTTTTTT	CASSSPGRPNEKLFF
TRBD1	TRBV11-2	NA	TRBJ2-5	TGTGCCAGCAGCTTAGGGACAGGTTTGCAAGAGACCCAGTACTTC	CASSLGTGLQETQYF
TRBD2	TRBV5-1	once	TRBJ2-3	TGCGCCAGCAGCTTAAGCGGGAGGATGACAGATACGCAGTATTTT	CASSLSGRMTDTQYF
TRBD2	TRBV6-1	NA	TRBJ2-1	TGTGCCAGCAGGAGCGGGGGAGCCTACAATGAGCAGTTCTTC	CASRSGGAYNEQFF
NA	TRBV7-3	few	TRBJ2-2	TGTGCCAGCAGCTTAACGTTTAACAAAAAGAACACCGGGGAGCTGTTTTTT	CASSLTFNKKNTGELFF
TRBD2	TRBV11-3	NA	TRBJ2-3	TGTGCCAGCAGTTTATCTAGCGGGAGGTTGACAGATACGCAGTATTTT	CASSLSSGRLTDTQYF
NA	TRBV19	NA	TRBJ2-6	TGTGCCAGTAGTATAGGGGTGTCTGGGGCCAACGTCCTGACTTTC	CASSIGVSGANVLTF
NA	TRBV4-1	once	TRBJ2-1	TGCGCCAGCAGCCAAGATTCCTTATTGGTGCTAGGGGGGCAGAATGAGCAGTTCTTC	CASSQDSLLVLGGQNEQFF
NA	TRBV2	NA	TRBJ1-2	TGTGCCAGCAGTGAAGCGTGGGGCAACTATGGCTACACCTTC	CASSEAWGNYGYTF
NA	TRBV7-2	NA	TRBJ2-5	TGTGCCAGCAGCTTGGGACCTCTCGGAGAGACCCAGTACTTC	CASSLGPLGETQYF
NA	TRBV19	once	TRBJ2-5	TGTGCCAGTAGTATGCTAGGGGCAGAGACCCAGTACTTC	CASSMLGAETQYF
NA	TRBV7-9	few	TRBJ1-1	TGTGCCAGCAGCTTAGCCCGTAGTAGGGGAGAAGCTTTCTTT	CASSLARSRGEAFF
NA	TRBV27	NA	TRBJ1-5	TGTGCCAGCAGTAGCAGGGGCAGCCTTATGGACAATCAGCCCCAGCATTTT	CASSSRGSLMDNQPQHF
NA	TRBV19	NA	TRBJ2-7	TGTGCCAGTAGAGCCCGAGGCGTAGCGTCGATCGAGCAGTACTTC	CASRARGVASIEQYF
NA	TRBV30	once	TRBJ1-5	TGTGCCTGGACTTCGGGGGCCACCCGAGGCAATCAGCCCCAGCATTTT	CAWTSGATRGNQPQHF